A single sample gave rise to the 3 T cell receptor beta chains below, sequenced in a study of CD8+ T cells in alopecia areata. The treatment was: oral pan-JAK inhibitor, 5-10 mg twice daily. As the sequencing template, cDNA was produced by extracting RNA and reverse transcribing it. The table came from immunoSEQ multiplex PCR; TCRdb's copy has only in-frame clones and leaves some out. The sample includes hundreds of thousands of clones, 66% seen only once; the top ten take 0.95% to 1.5%. The sample consisted of CD4+ T cells sorted from blood, taken around week 44, from a patient treated with tofacitinib. These receptors were collected from a human donor with alopecia areata.

CDR3 in DNA: TGCGCCAGCAGCTTGGCCATTGGGGGAGGAGAGACCCAGTACTTC. Translating gives CASSLAIGGGETQYF. The V and J genes are TRBV5-1 and TRBJ2-5; D perhaps matches TRBD2 (6 bases). CDR3 size: 15 residues. Per the germline V gene, CDR1 is SGHRS and CDR2 is YFSETQ. V was pared by 0 bases and J by 4 bases, with 13 bases between.

This clone turned up a few times. This sequence joins TRBV11-2 and TRBJ1-2, with D perhaps TRBD1 (6 bases). The CDR3 runs 13 residues. Trimming cost V 5 bases and J 4 bases, with 11 bases left between them. Germline V lookup: CDR1 SGHAT, CDR2 FQNNGV. DNA of the CDR3: TGTGCCAGCAGCGGACAAGGGGGCTATGGCTACACCTTC. This translates into CASSGQGGYGYTF.

V gene TRBV29-1 combines with J gene TRBJ1-1; TRBD1 is a possible D gene (5 bases). The CDR3 sequence is 12 residues long. CDR1 is SQVTM, CDR2 ANQGSEA, per germline. The V end lost 7 bases, the J end lost 5 bases, and 14 bases lay between the germline ends. The CDR3 here is CSARGLGTEAFF. CDR3 bases: TGCAGCGCAAGGGGCTTAGGGACTGAAGCTTTCTTT.